The rows below give T cell receptor beta chains drawn from one sample of a study of Graves' ophthalmopathy and Graves' hyperthyroidism. MiXCR, applied by TCRdb to the multiplex PCR reads, yields one record per CDR3 protein. Of roughly 480,000 distinct CDR3 sequences in the sample, under 15% were seen once. The sample consisted of blood. Every receptor here comes from a woman in her 30s with Graves' ophthalmopathy. Each CDR3 is given with its conserved first and last residue. A D gene is named only where the DNA matches it firmly. Expanded clones are given a class, and other clones once, few, many or no size at all.

size: many; V: TRBV4-2; J: TRBJ1-1; D: NA; DNA: TGTGCCAGCAGCCAAGCCCCGGGGGCAAACACTGAAGCTTTCTTT; CDR3: CASSQAPGANTEAFF
size: many; V: TRBV7-2; J: TRBJ1-2; D: NA; DNA: TGTGCCAGCAGTACCACCTCAGGGCTTCTCGGGGGCTACACCTTC; CDR3: CASSTTSGLLGGYTF
size: few; V: TRBV28; J: TRBJ2-7; D: NA; DNA: TGTGCCAGCAGTCCTAAGACAGCCTCCTACGAGCAGTACTTC; CDR3: CASSPKTASYEQYF
size: many; V: TRBV12-3/TRBV12-4; J: TRBJ2-5; D: NA; DNA: TGTGCCAGCAGTTTAAGGGGAGTCCAAGAGACCCAGTACTTC; CDR3: CASSLRGVQETQYF
size: many; V: TRBV7-2; J: TRBJ2-7; D: TRBD2; DNA: TGTGCCAGCAGCTTATTCGGACTAGCGGGAGGGCCTTGTGAGATCTACGAGCAGTACTTC; CDR3: CASSLFGLAGGPCEIYEQYF
size: many; V: TRBV28; J: TRBJ2-7; D: NA; DNA: TGTGCCAGCAGTTTCGGGGTCGGGGAGCAGTACTTC; CDR3: CASSFGVGEQYF
size: NA; V: TRBV4-1; J: TRBJ1-1; D: TRBD1; DNA: TGCGCCAGCAGCCACTTAGACAGGGGTTTTGTAGAAGCTTTCTTT; CDR3: CASSHLDRGFVEAFF
size: NA; V: TRBV13; J: TRBJ1-1; D: NA; DNA: TGTGCCAGCAGCCCCTCGGGGGAGTTGAACACTGAAGCTTTCTTT; CDR3: CASSPSGELNTEAFF
size: many; V: TRBV7-9; J: TRBJ2-4; D: TRBD2; DNA: TGTGCCAGCAGCTTGGCTAGCGGGGAAAACATTCAGTACTTC; CDR3: CASSLASGENIQYF
size: many; V: TRBV5-1; J: TRBJ2-7; D: NA; DNA: TGCGCCAGCAGCTCGGAATTAGCGGACTCCTACGAGCAGTACTTC; CDR3: CASSSELADSYEQYF
size: many; V: TRBV4-2; J: TRBJ1-2; D: NA; DNA: TGTGCCAGCAGCCAAGGCCTTCGGACGCACTATGGCTACACCTTC; CDR3: CASSQGLRTHYGYTF
size: many; V: TRBV4-1; J: TRBJ2-7; D: TRBD2; DNA: TGCGCCAGCAGCCAAGAGGAACTAGCGGGAGGATACGAGCAGTACTTC; CDR3: CASSQEELAGGYEQYF
size: many; V: TRBV5-1; J: TRBJ2-7; D: NA; DNA: TGCGCCAGCAGCCGACGGGATGCCGCCTACGAGCAGTACTTC; CDR3: CASSRRDAAYEQYF
size: NA; V: TRBV10-3; J: TRBJ1-5; D: TRBD1; DNA: TGTGCCATCAGTGAGCCCCCTACGATAGGGGGCGGTCAGCCCCAGCATTTT; CDR3: CAISEPPTIGGGQPQHF
size: many; V: TRBV9; J: TRBJ2-2; D: NA; DNA: TGTGCCAGCAGCGTAGTCCAGGTTGGGACCGGGGAGCTGTTTTTT; CDR3: CASSVVQVGTGELFF
size: many; V: TRBV12-3/TRBV12-4; J: TRBJ1-1; D: NA; DNA: TGTGCCAGCAGTTTTTTCGTGAACACTGAAGCTTTCTTT; CDR3: CASSFFVNTEAFF
size: NA; V: TRBV28; J: TRBJ1-2; D: TRBD1; DNA: TGTGCCAGCAGTCCCTACGGGACAGGCGGGACCTATGGCTACACCTTC; CDR3: CASSPYGTGGTYGYTF
size: many; V: TRBV7-2; J: TRBJ2-5; D: NA; DNA: TGTGCCAGCAGCCCCCGGATACAAGAGACCCAGTACTTC; CDR3: CASSPRIQETQYF
size: NA; V: TRBV5-1; J: TRBJ2-5; D: NA; DNA: TGCGCCAGCAGCGCCCGCCTTATGGTGAGAGCGTACCAAGAGACCCAGTACTTC; CDR3: CASSARLMVRAYQETQYF
size: NA; V: TRBV28; J: TRBJ1-2; D: TRBD1; DNA: TGTGCCAGCAGTTCCCCCGGGACAGGGGTTCGCTACACCTTC; CDR3: CASSSPGTGVRYTF
size: many; V: TRBV2; J: TRBJ2-5; D: NA; DNA: TGTGCCAGCAGGGACAGACTGTCCCCCATAGGGACCCAGTACTTC; CDR3: CASRDRLSPIGTQYF
size: many; V: TRBV5-6; J: TRBJ1-5; D: NA; DNA: TGTGCCAGCAGCCCCCGAGACACTAATCAGCCCCAGCATTTT; CDR3: CASSPRDTNQPQHF
size: many; V: TRBV6-1; J: TRBJ2-7; D: TRBD2; DNA: TGTGCCAGCAGTGGACTAGCGGGGACGGGCTCCTACGAGCAGTACTTC; CDR3: CASSGLAGTGSYEQYF
size: few; V: TRBV2; J: TRBJ2-4; D: NA; DNA: TGTGCCAGCAGTGAAGCGGGGGCGGGAAACATTAAGTACTTC; CDR3: CASSEAGAGNIKYF
size: many; V: TRBV28; J: TRBJ1-6; D: NA; DNA: TGTGCCAGCTCCCCCGGGGGGGTTTCACCCCTCCACTTT; CDR3: CASSPGGVSPLHF
size: NA; V: TRBV25-1; J: TRBJ1-1; D: NA; DNA: TGTGCCACATCACCAACAGGGAACACTGAAGCTTTCTTT; CDR3: CATSPTGNTEAFF
size: many; V: TRBV7-8; J: TRBJ2-7; D: TRBD2; DNA: TGTGCCAGCAGCCCGACTAGCGGGAGTTCCGACGAGCAGTACTTC; CDR3: CASSPTSGSSDEQYF
size: NA; V: TRBV12-3/TRBV12-4; J: TRBJ1-2; D: TRBD1; DNA: TGTGCCAGCAGTTTATGGGACAGACATGGCTACACCTTC; CDR3: CASSLWDRHGYTF
size: many; V: TRBV10-2; J: TRBJ2-7; D: NA; DNA: TGCGCCAGCAGTGGGGGACCGGACTACGAGCAGTACTTC; CDR3: CASSGGPDYEQYF
size: many; V: TRBV5-1; J: TRBJ2-5; D: TRBD2; DNA: TGCGCCAGCAGCTTGGGACCAGCGGGGGAACAAGAGACCCAGTACTTC; CDR3: CASSLGPAGEQETQYF
size: many; V: TRBV7-6; J: TRBJ2-2; D: TRBD2; DNA: TGTGCCAGCAGCGCAGGGACTAGCGGGAGAGGGGAGCTGTTTTTT; CDR3: CASSAGTSGRGELFF
size: many; V: TRBV12-3/TRBV12-4; J: TRBJ1-1; D: NA; DNA: TGTGCCAGCAGTCCTAGCGGGACGGTAGATCTGTTCACGAACACTGAAGCTTTCTTT; CDR3: CASSPSGTVDLFTNTEAFF
size: many; V: TRBV12-3/TRBV12-4; J: TRBJ2-2; D: TRBD2; DNA: TGTGCCAGCAGTCCCCTTCAGGGAGGGACCGGGGAGCTGTTTTTT; CDR3: CASSPLQGGTGELFF
size: many; V: TRBV6-2/TRBV6-3; J: TRBJ1-5; D: TRBD1; DNA: TGTGCCAGCAGACCGGACAGGGAAGTTAGCAATCAGCCCCAGCATTTT; CDR3: CASRPDREVSNQPQHF
size: few; V: TRBV14; J: TRBJ1-1; D: NA; DNA: TGTGCCAGCAGCTCCTCTGGGAGGTGGGGCACTGAAGCTTTCTTT; CDR3: CASSSSGRWGTEAFF
size: many; V: TRBV6-1; J: TRBJ2-5; D: NA; DNA: TGTGCCAGCAGTGGTCGTCGCGATCAAGAGACCCAGTACTTC; CDR3: CASSGRRDQETQYF
size: many; V: TRBV27; J: TRBJ1-1; D: TRBD1; DNA: TGTGCCAGCTCTAGAGGGGGCGATGGGACTGAAGCTTTCTTT; CDR3: CASSRGGDGTEAFF
size: NA; V: TRBV20-1; J: TRBJ2-7; D: TRBD2; DNA: TGCAGTGCTAACTTACTAGCGGGGACTGCGAGCTCCTACGAGCAGTACTTC; CDR3: CSANLLAGTASSYEQYF
size: NA; V: TRBV6-2/TRBV6-3; J: TRBJ1-2; D: TRBD1; DNA: TGTGCCAGCAGTGATCCGGGACAGGGTCATGGCTACACCTTC; CDR3: CASSDPGQGHGYTF
size: many; V: TRBV10-3; J: TRBJ2-5; D: NA; DNA: TGTGCCATCAGTGACGGGGACGACCTTAGGGAGACCCAGTACTTC; CDR3: CAISDGDDLRETQYF
size: many; V: TRBV6-5; J: TRBJ1-1; D: NA; DNA: TGTGCCAGCAGTTACCCAGGGCGAACTGAAGCTTTCTTT; CDR3: CASSYPGRTEAFF
size: many; V: TRBV12-3/TRBV12-4; J: TRBJ1-5; D: NA; DNA: TGTGCCAGCAGCTCCGTGGTCGACCAGCCCCAGCATTTT; CDR3: CASSSVVDQPQHF
size: many; V: TRBV20-1; J: TRBJ2-7; D: TRBD2; DNA: TGCAGTGCTGTTAGCGGGAGCTCCTACGAGCAGTACTTC; CDR3: CSAVSGSSYEQYF
size: many; V: TRBV12-3/TRBV12-4; J: TRBJ1-1; D: TRBD1; DNA: TGTGCCAGCAGTTTAAGGGGACAGGGATCAACTGAAGCTTTCTTT; CDR3: CASSLRGQGSTEAFF
size: many; V: TRBV28; J: TRBJ1-2; D: NA; DNA: TGTGCCAGCAGTTTTAGGGGGGCACGGTACACCTTC; CDR3: CASSFRGARYTF
size: many; V: TRBV28; J: TRBJ1-1; D: NA; DNA: TGTGCCAGCCCGAGCCCGGGACAACACATTAACACTGAAGCTTTCTTT; CDR3: CASPSPGQHINTEAFF